One and the same sample provided the 5 T cell receptor beta chains below, sequenced in a study of tissue T cells after allogeneic stem cell transplantation. Libraries were prepared by immunoSEQ multiplex PCR; TCRdb keeps only in-frame clonotypes and omits some of them. In the table there are approximately 4,400 clones, 45% to 50% of which are singletons. The time point denotes: mouse harvest day 14 after allogeneic transplant. Each mouse received 10^7 T-cell-depleted marrow cells plus 10^6 splenic CD5+ T cells by tail vein. The material sequenced was lymph node tissue. The receptor source for this set is a female BALB/c mouse given C57BL/6 T cells with graft-versus-host disease after an allogeneic hematopoietic cell transplant.

A word on this clone: These gene names are mouse names. The covered CDR3 bases are TGTGCTAGCAGAGTCCGGGACTGGGGGGATGAACAGTAC. Its translation: CASRVRDWGDEQY. The whole CDR3 sequence is CASRVRDWGDEQYF. This chain joins TRBV17 and TRBJ2-7; 12 bases line up with TRBD2. The sequence runs out 1 residue before the end of the CDR3; the remainder is reconstructed from the germline J gene. The germline V gene has CDR1 MNHDT and CDR2 YYDKIL. Losses at the gene ends were 6 bases for V and 5 bases for J; bases not matched to a gene: 5. This CDR3 has 14 amino acids.

Only a few counts were recorded for this clone. Mouse names are used for the genes. The read comes to an end 1 residue before the CDR3 does, leaving the germline J gene to fill in the end. The rearrangement uses TRBV3 and TRBJ2-4; D call uncertain. The CDR3 contains 14 residues. The V and J ends lost 2 bases and 0 bases respectively, with 6 bases between them. The V gene's germline CDR1 is SNHLY and CDR2 FYNGKV (reference sequence). The CDR3 DNA, read in part, is TGTGCCAGCAGCTTACAGACTAGTCAAAACACCTTGTAC. This encodes CASSLQTSQNTLY. The full CDR3 reads CASSLQTSQNTLYF.

This clone is medium-sized by share. All gene names here are mouse names. Read sequence stops 1 residue before the CDR3 end, and the germline J gene provides the missing end. The chain has TRBV23 and TRBJ2-4; TRBD2, the table's D call, lacks a check against the DNA. This CDR3 comprises 16 residues. In germline, CDR1 is KGHTA, CDR2 FQNQQP. CDR3 DNA (partial): TGCTCCAGCAGTCAACGGGACTGGGGGGGCGCAAACACCTTGTAC. It yields the protein CSSSQRDWGGANTLY. The full CDR3 protein reads CSSSQRDWGGANTLYF.

This clone has just a few counts. Germline and genes: mouse. The read ends 1 residue shy of where the CDR3 ends; the end is completed using the germline J gene. This rearrangement joins TRBV13-2 to TRBJ1-5, with D possibly being TRBD1 (6 bases). The V gene's germline CDR1 is NNHNN and CDR2 SYGAGS (reference sequence). CDR3 length: 12 amino acids. V lost 6 bases to trimming and J lost 3 bases, with 7 bases between them. The sequenced CDR3 bases are TGTGCCAGCGAGGGGGGCAACCAGGCTCCGCTT. Its protein is CASEGGNQAPL. The CDR3 in full is CASEGGNQAPLF.

The table lists this clone with a count of one. The genes and germline here are from mouse. The DNA ends 1 residue before the CDR3 does, and the rest of the CDR3 is filled in from the germline J gene. V gene TRBV1 combines with J gene TRBJ1-4; D is ambiguous. The germline V and J ends were trimmed by 2 bases and 5 bases, with 6 bases remaining between them. The CDR3 runs 13 residues. The germline CDR1 and CDR2 sequences are NSQYPW and LRSPGD (reference sequence). The CDR3 is CTCSARRNERLFF. CDR3 DNA, as far as it was read: TGCACCTGCAGTGCAAGGAGAAACGAAAGATTATTT.